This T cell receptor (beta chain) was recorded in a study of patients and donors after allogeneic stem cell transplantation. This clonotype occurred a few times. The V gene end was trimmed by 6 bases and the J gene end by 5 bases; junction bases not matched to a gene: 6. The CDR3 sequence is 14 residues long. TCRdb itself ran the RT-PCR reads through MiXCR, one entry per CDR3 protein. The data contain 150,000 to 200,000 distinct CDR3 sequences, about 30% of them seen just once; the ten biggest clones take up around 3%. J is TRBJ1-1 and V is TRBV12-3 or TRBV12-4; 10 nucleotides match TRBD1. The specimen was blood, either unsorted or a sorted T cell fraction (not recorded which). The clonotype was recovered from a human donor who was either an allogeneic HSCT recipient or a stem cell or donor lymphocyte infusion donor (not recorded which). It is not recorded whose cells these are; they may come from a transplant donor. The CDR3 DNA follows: TGTGCCAGCAGCCAGACAGGGGGCCGAACTGAAGCTTTCTTT. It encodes CASSQTGGRTEAFF.